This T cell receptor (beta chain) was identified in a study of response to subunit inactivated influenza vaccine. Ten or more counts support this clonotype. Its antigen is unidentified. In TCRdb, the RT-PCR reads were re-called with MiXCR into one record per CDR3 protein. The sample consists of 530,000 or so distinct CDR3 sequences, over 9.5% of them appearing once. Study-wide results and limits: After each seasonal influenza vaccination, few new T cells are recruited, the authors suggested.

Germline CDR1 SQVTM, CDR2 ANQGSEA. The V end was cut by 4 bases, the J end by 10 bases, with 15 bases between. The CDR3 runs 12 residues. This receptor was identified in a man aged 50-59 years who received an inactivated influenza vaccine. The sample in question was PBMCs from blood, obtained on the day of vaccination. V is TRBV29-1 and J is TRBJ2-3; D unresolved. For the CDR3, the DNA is TGCAGCGTTGCTACCGGGCCCCCGGCGCAGTATTTT. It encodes CSVATGPPAQYF.